This T cell receptor beta chain came from a study of T cells after yellow fever vaccination. Across the whole study: The authors prepared low-cell-number fractions using SMART-Seq v4 Ultra Low Input.

With respect to this clonotype: The antigen is undetermined.

Findings and caveats of the study: The appearance of a small share of clonotypes in both CD4 and CD8 compartments was observed. Weaker overall was a secondary response that nonetheless peaked faster, on day 5 versus 15.

They built TCR cDNA with 5'RACE template switching, a step that put in a universal primer site and UMIs. TCRdb redid the calling of the 5' RACE reads with MiXCR, one entry per CDR3 protein. The table includes approximately 450,000 distinct CDR3 sequences, around a sixth detected once. Sequenced material: PBMCs, taken before the yellow fever booster vaccination. The clonotype comes from a man aged 18 to 30 who received the YFV17D yellow fever vaccine.

CDR3 nucleotides: TGTGCCAGCAGCGTAGAGGGCGGGGGCCTCGAGGACAATGAGCAGTTCTTC. This sequence encodes CASSVEGGGLEDNEQFF. V and J are TRBV9 and TRBJ2-1; the D gene is possibly TRBD2 (7 bases). Trimming took off 0 bases at V and 5 bases at J, with 18 bases between the two ends. The length of the CDR3 is 17 residues. Germline V gene sequence: CDR1 SGDLS, CDR2 YYNGEE.